This T cell receptor beta chain stems from a study of blood T cell repertoires in COVID-19. Study as a whole: Donors in the United States, Italy and Spain gave samples during acute or convalescent COVID-19. The analysed material was cDNA or gDNA that came from T cells, B-cell-depleted T cells, or PBMCs.

Seattle patients were enrolled while actively infected and followed longitudinally. CDR1 is SGHNT, CDR2 YENEEA, per germline. CDR3 length: 14 residues. V lost 4 bases, J lost 6 bases, and 3 bases stayed unmatched. Under the authors' procedure: Estimates of nucleated cell counts were drawn from the amplification of reference gene primers. Method: immunoSEQ multiplex PCR; TCRdb's copy keeps in-frame clones and lacks some. V and J calls and clone size are those listed in that table; D and trimming were worked out from the DNA. The sample has approximately 65,000 clones, roughly 91% seen once. The receptor was derived from a man aged 45 to 65 with COVID-19, enrolled during active disease. The specimen sequenced was peripheral blood. The V gene is TRBV11-3, the J gene TRBJ2-1; TRBD2 agrees at 10 bases. The CDR3 reads CASSYGLAANEQFF. For the CDR3, the DNA is TGTGCCAGCAGCTACGGACTAGCGGCCAATGAGCAGTTCTTC.